A single sample gave rise to the 12 T cell receptor beta chains below, sequenced in a study of cytomegalovirus exposure and HLA in healthy donors (TCRdb year 2017). Library prep was done by the immunoSEQ multiplex PCR assay. The multiplex PCR relied on a mix of 60 forward primers for TCR Vbeta segments and 13 reverse primers for TCR Jbeta segments. TCRdb retrieved this table from immuneACCESS and kept in-frame rearrangements only. Not all clones are present; in checked studies, unresolved V genes account for under half, and no reason is known for the remainder. For this sample there are 130,000 or so clones; about three quarters appear just once. Over 5% of the sample is in the top ten clones. Sequenced: PBMCs. These receptors were taken from a middle-aged man in good health and CMV-seropositive.

This clone was counted a single time. J is TRBJ2-3 and V is TRBV30, with D possibly being TRBD2 (5 bases). V lost 2 bases and J 2 bases, leaving 14 bases between the germline ends. This CDR3 has 15 amino acids. Per the germline V gene, CDR1 is GTSNPN and CDR2 is SVGIG (reference sequence). CDR3 nucleotide sequence: TGTGCCTGGAGTATAGGTAGCGACTTCACAGATACGCAGTATTTT. Its translation is CAWSIGSDFTDTQYF.

The gene calls are TRBV5-6 and TRBJ2-3, with unresolved D. Trimming stripped 0 bases from V and 2 bases from J, with 16 bases between. From germline, CDR1 is SGHDT and CDR2 YYEEEE. The length of the CDR3 is 17 residues. The CDR3 DNA follows: TGTGCCAGCAGCTTGGATAGAGGATCATTTCCCACAGATACGCAGTATTTT. Its translation is CASSLDRGSFPTDTQYF.

The chain uses TRBV28 and TRBJ2-2, with 8 bases aligning to TRBD1. Trimming at V came to 9 bases and at J to 4 bases, leaving 7 bases not matched to a gene. The CDR3 length is 14 residues. Germline CDR1 reads MDHEN; CDR2 reads SYDVKM. The CDR3 DNA sequence: TGTGCCAGTTTGGACAGGGCGGTCACCGGGGAGCTGTTTTTT. It is translated as CASLDRAVTGELFF.

This rearrangement joins TRBV5-1 to TRBJ2-5; 7 bases map to TRBD2. CDR3 length: 14 amino acids. Germline CDR1 SGHRS, CDR2 YFSETQ. The ends lost 4 bases at V and 12 bases at J; junction bases unmatched: 15. The CDR3 region is CASSPGGRAGPKYF. CDR3 bases: TGCGCCAGCAGCCCCGGAGGTCGAGCGGGGCCGAAGTACTTC.

This clone was detected a few times. The V gene is TRBV15, the J gene TRBJ2-3; TRBD1 is a possible D gene (5 bases). The V end was cut by 5 bases, the J end by 0 bases, with 12 bases between. The CDR3 sequence is 15 residues long. The germline V gene has CDR1 LNHNV and CDR2 YYDKDF (reference sequence). CDR3 in DNA: TGTGCCACCAGCGCGCAGGGTATGAGCACAGATACGCAGTATTTT. Translation gives CATSAQGMSTDTQYF.

The chain combines TRBV19 with TRBJ1-1; D unclear. CDR3 size: 13 residues. CDR1 and CDR2 from the germline V gene are LNHDA and SQIVND (reference sequence). The V end lost 5 bases, the J end lost 6 bases, and 13 bases lay between the germline ends. DNA of the CDR3: TGTGCCAGTAGTGGCCGACGCGGCGCTGAAGCTTTCTTT. Translated, it gives CASSGRRGAEAFF. Full variable domain (outside the CDR3, taken from reference TRBV19 and TRBJ1-1): DGGITQSPKYLFRKEGQNVTLSCEQNLNHDAMYWYRQDPGQGLRLIYYSQIVNDFQKGDIAEGYSVSREKKESFPLTVTSAQKNPTAFYLCASSGRRGAEAFFGQGTRLTVV.

Only a few counts were recorded for this clone. The V call is TRBV2, the J call TRBJ1-1; possible D gene TRBD1, 5 bases. The germline V gene has CDR1 SNHLY and CDR2 FYNNEI. V dropped 5 bases and J dropped 1 base, with 14 bases sitting between them. The CDR3 totals 15 residues. The DNA of the CDR3 is TGTGCCAGCAGTCTGAAGACAGTGACGAACACTGAAGCTTTCTTT. Encoded protein: CASSLKTVTNTEAFF.

This clone showed up just once. This chain uses TRBV5-6 with TRBJ1-1; possibly TRBD1 for D (6 bases). In germline, CDR1 is SGHDT, CDR2 YYEEEE. V was trimmed by 0 bases and J by 3 bases, leaving 15 bases between them. CDR3 length equals 16 residues. The CDR3 DNA is TGTGCCAGCAGCTTGGCACCCAGAGGACAGTACACTGAAGCTTTCTTT. Translated, it gives CASSLAPRGQYTEAFF.

This chain links TRBV10-3 with TRBJ2-7; tentatively, D is TRBD1 (6 bases). The CDR3 runs to 13 residues. Per germline, CDR1 ENHRY and CDR2 SYGVKD. Trimming shortened V by 8 bases and J by 0 bases, and 11 bases separated the two germline ends. The CDR3 loop is CAIAGESSYEQYF. In nucleotides, the CDR3 is TGTGCCATCGCAGGGGAGTCCTCCTACGAGCAGTACTTC.

This chain connects TRBV7-9 to TRBJ1-2, with TRBD1 matching 7 bases. This CDR3 contains 14 residues. From germline, CDR1 is SEHNR and CDR2 FQNEAQ (reference sequence). V lost 5 bases and J lost 4; bases outside the gene matches: 7. The CDR3 here is CASSLGWDSYGYTF. As DNA, the CDR3 is TGTGCCAGCAGCCTAGGGTGGGACAGCTATGGCTACACCTTC.

This chain connects TRBV9 to TRBJ2-5; 8 bases fit TRBD1. This CDR3 comprises 13 residues. CDR1 is SGDLS, CDR2 YYNGEE, per germline. With 2 bases clipped from V and 7 bases from J, the junction kept 4 bases outside the gene matches. CDR3: CASSVDRAGTQYF. In DNA, the CDR3 is TGTGCCAGCAGCGTGGACAGGGCGGGGACCCAGTACTTC.

The chain recombines TRBV6-5 with TRBJ2-1; 9 bases line up with TRBD2. V shed 8 bases, J shed 4 bases, and the junction held 6 bases outside the gene matches. This CDR3 region has 14 residues. The germline V gene encodes CDR1 MNHEY and CDR2 SVGAGI. The chain's CDR3 is CASRTAGGYNEQFF. DNA for the CDR3: TGTGCCAGCCGTACCGCGGGGGGGTACAATGAGCAGTTCTTC.